This T cell receptor (beta chain) appears in the sequencing data of a study of Tregs in tolerant kidney transplant recipients. CDR1 and CDR2 from the germline V gene are SGHTA and FQGNSA. V was clipped by 4 bases and J by 4 bases; unmatched bases: 9. This CDR3 is 15 amino acids long. Recipients received nonmyeloablative bone marrow transplants from related graft donors, with transient mixed chimerism. The repertoire was sequenced with immunoSEQ multiplex PCR; TCRdb's copy has only in-frame clones and lacks some. The sample records tens of thousands of clones, 93% being singletons. The chain couples TRBV7-2 to TRBJ2-5; 7 bases match TRBD2. This clonotype originated in a human patient who received a combined kidney and bone marrow transplant. Some T cells may have originated in the graft donor. Specimen: CD4+ T cells from blood (PBMCs), collected 12 months after the transplant. The CDR3 loop is CASSSGLPGGETQYF. CDR3 DNA sequence: TGTGCCAGCAGCTCGGGACTACCGGGAGGAGAGACCCAGTACTTC.